Below are 7 T cell receptor beta chains sequenced from a single sample in a study of Ad26.COV2.S vaccination and SARS-CoV-2 variants. Clones were sequenced by immunoSEQ multiplex PCR, and TCRdb holds only the in-frame ones, with some missing. The sample shows more than 300,000 clones, just under 85% of them seen only once. Sample treatment: around 19 received Ad26.COV2.S at low or high dose, single or two shots; about 5 received placebo; per-sample allocation not given. All samples were drawn on day 63, counting from the first vaccine or placebo injection. The input for sequencing was peripheral blood, taken in a trial of Ad26.COV2.S vaccine versus placebo. The receptors were sampled from a person aged 18-65 years who received the Ad26.COV2.S COVID-19 vaccine or a placebo.

This clone has just one count. The V call is TRBV2, the J call TRBJ1-5; D unclear. Trimming removed 2 bases from V and 0 bases from J, with 8 bases in between. Germline values: CDR1 SNHLY, CDR2 FYNNEI. This CDR3 comprises 15 residues. CDR3 sequence (DNA): TGTGCCAGCAGTGAACAGGACTATAGCAATCAGCCCCAGCATTTT. This gives the protein CASSEQDYSNQPQHF. The variable domain in full, with the rest retrieved from reference TRBV2 and TRBJ1-5, is EPEVTQTPSHQVTQMGQEVILRCVPISNHLYFYWYRQILGQKVEFLVSFYNNEISEKSEIFDDQFSVERPDGSNFTLKIRSTKLEDSAMYFCASSEQDYSNQPQHFGDGTRLSIL.

The chain links TRBV9 to TRBJ1-3, with D uncertain. CDR1 and CDR2 (germline): SGDLS, YYNGEE. There are 13 residues in the CDR3. The V end was cut by 4 bases, the J end by 2 bases, with 7 bases between. CDR3 sequence: CASSMQTGNTIYF. The CDR3 DNA reads TGTGCCAGCAGCATGCAGACTGGAAACACCATATATTTT.

The chain carries TRBV11-2 and TRBJ2-5; TRBD1 matches at 7 bases. The V and J ends lost 1 base and 2 bases, in that order; junction bases with no gene match: 7. Germline CDR1 reads SGHAT; CDR2 reads FQNNGV. CDR3 size: 16 residues. This chain's CDR3 is CASSLGSTGDQETQYF. As DNA, the CDR3 is TGTGCCAGCAGCTTAGGATCTACAGGGGATCAAGAGACCCAGTACTTC.

The chain carries TRBV2 and TRBJ1-5; D possibly corresponds to TRBD1 (5 bases). This CDR3 spans 14 amino acids. Germline values: CDR1 SNHLY, CDR2 FYNNEI. Trimming left V 8 bases short and J 2 bases short, with 13 bases between. Here the CDR3 reads CASVGGVGNQPQHF. CDR3 DNA sequence: TGTGCCAGCGTTGGGGGGGTAGGCAATCAGCCCCAGCATTTT.

The chain employs TRBV5-6 and TRBJ2-5; 10 nucleotides agree with TRBD2. The germline CDR1 and CDR2 sequences are SGHDT and YYEEEE. J was trimmed by 4 bases and V by 4 bases; bases with no gene match: 4. The CDR3 runs 14 residues. The CDR3 nucleotides are TGTGCCAGCAGCGATTCTAGCGGGGGAGAGACCCAGTACTTC. Translated, it gives CASSDSSGGETQYF.

This sequence joins TRBV18 and TRBJ1-1, with D maybe TRBD1 (5 bases). Deletions cut 3 bases from V and 0 bases from J, with 11 bases between. This CDR3 is built from 15 residues. The germline gives CDR1 KGHSH, CDR2 LQKENI. The CDR3 DNA follows: TGTGCCAGCTCACCCAGACAGTCGATGAACACTGAAGCTTTCTTT. Amino acid sequence: CASSPRQSMNTEAFF.

The chain has TRBV12-3 or TRBV12-4 and TRBJ1-5; D call uncertain. The CDR3 contains 12 residues. Trimming removed 8 bases from V and 2 bases from J, with 7 bases in between. Here the CDR3 reads CASVRGNQPQHF. The CDR3 nucleotides read TGTGCCAGCGTGCGTGGCAATCAGCCCCAGCATTTT.